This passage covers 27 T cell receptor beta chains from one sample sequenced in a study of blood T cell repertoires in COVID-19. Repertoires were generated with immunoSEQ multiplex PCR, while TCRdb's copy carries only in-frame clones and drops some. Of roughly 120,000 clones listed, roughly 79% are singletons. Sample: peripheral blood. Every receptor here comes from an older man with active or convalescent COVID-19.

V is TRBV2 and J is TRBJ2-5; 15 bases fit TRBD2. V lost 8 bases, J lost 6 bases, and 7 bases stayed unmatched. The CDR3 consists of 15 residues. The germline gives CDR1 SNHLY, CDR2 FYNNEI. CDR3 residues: CASSLGLAGGQTQYF. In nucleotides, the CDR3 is TGTGCCAGCTCCTTGGGACTAGCGGGGGGACAGACCCAGTACTTC.

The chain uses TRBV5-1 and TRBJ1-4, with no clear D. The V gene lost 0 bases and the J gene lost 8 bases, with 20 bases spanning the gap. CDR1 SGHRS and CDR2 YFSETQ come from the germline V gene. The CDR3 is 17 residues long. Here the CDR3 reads CASSLGQVSYGYEKLFF. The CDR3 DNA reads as TGCGCCAGCAGCTTGGGTCAGGTCTCCTACGGATACGAAAAACTGTTTTTT.

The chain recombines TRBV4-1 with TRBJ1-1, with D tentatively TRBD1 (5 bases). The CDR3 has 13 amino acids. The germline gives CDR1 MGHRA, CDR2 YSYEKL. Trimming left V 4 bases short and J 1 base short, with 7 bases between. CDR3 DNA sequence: TGCGCCAGCAGCCGAACAGGGAACACTGAAGCTTTCTTT. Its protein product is CASSRTGNTEAFF.

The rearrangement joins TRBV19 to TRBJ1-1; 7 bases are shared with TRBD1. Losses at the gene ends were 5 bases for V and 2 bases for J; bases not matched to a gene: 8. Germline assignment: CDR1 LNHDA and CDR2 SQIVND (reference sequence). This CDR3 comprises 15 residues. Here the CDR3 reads CASSPRQGYNTEAFF. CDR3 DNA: TGTGCCAGTAGTCCTAGACAGGGCTACAACACTGAAGCTTTCTTT. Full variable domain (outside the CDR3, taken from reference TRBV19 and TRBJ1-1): DGGITQSPKYLFRKEGQNVTLSCEQNLNHDAMYWYRQDPGQGLRLIYYSQIVNDFQKGDIAEGYSVSREKKESFPLTVTSAQKNPTAFYLCASSPRQGYNTEAFFGQGTRLTVV.

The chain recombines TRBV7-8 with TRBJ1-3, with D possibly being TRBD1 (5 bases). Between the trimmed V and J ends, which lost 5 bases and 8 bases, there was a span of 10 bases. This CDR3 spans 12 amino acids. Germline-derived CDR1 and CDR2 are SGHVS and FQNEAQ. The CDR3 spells CASSATVDTIYF. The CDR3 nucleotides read TGTGCCAGCAGCGCGACAGTGGACACCATATATTTT.

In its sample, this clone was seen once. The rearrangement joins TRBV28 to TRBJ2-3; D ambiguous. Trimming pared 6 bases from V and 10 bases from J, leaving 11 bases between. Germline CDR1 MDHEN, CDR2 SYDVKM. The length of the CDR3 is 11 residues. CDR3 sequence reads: CASSFGSSQYF. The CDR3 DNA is TGTGCCAGCAGCTTCGGTTCCTCGCAGTATTTT.

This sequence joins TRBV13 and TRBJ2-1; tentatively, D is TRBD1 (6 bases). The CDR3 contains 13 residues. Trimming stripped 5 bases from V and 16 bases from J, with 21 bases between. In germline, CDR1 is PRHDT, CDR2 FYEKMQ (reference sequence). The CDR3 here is CASSPTDRDIPFF. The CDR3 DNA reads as TGTGCCAGCAGCCCGACTGACCGGGACATCCCCTTCTTC.

The CDR3 bases are TGTGCCAGCAGTTTCGGACAGGTCGATGCTTCACCCCTCCACTTT. Translating gives CASSFGQVDASPLHF. The gene calls are TRBV27 and TRBJ1-6; 7 positions agree with TRBD1. The ends lost 3 bases at V and 9 bases at J; junction bases unmatched: 8. Germline V lookup: CDR1 MNHEY, CDR2 SMNVEV (reference sequence). CDR3 size: 15 residues.

CDR3: CASSLEGRTGFAANEKLFF. The CDR3 nucleotides read TGTGCCAGCAGCTTAGAGGGGCGAACAGGGTTTGCAGCTAATGAAAAACTGTTTTTT. V usage is TRBV11-2 and J usage is TRBJ1-4; a weak D match, TRBD1 (6 bases). The CDR3 extends over 19 amino acids. CDR1 is SGHAT and CDR2 is FQNNGV in the germline V gene. V was clipped by 0 bases and J by 3 bases, with 20 bases between them. The whole variable domain, remainder taken from reference TRBV11-2 and TRBJ1-4, is EAGVAQSPRYKIIEKRQSVAFWCNPISGHATLYWYQQILGQGPKLLIQFQNNGVVDDSQLPKDRFSAERLKGVDSTLKIQPAKLEDSAVYLCASSLEGRTGFAANEKLFFGSGTQLSVL.

CDR3 DNA: TGTGCCAGCAGCTTAGTCGGGACAGGGGACTACGAGCAGTACTTC. Translation gives CASSLVGTGDYEQYF. This chain links TRBV7-3 with TRBJ2-7; 10 bases are a match to TRBD1. Germline lookup yields CDR1 SGHTA and CDR2 FQGTGA. The CDR3 extends over 15 amino acids. The J segment lost 3 bases and the V segment lost 2 bases, leaving 4 bases of the junction unmatched. Using reference TRBV7-3 and TRBJ2-7 for the parts outside the CDR3, the full variable domain is GAGVSQTPSNKVTEKGKYVELRCDPISGHTALYWYRQSLGQGPEFLIYFQGTGAADDSGLPNDRFFAVRPEGSVSTLKIQRTERGDSAVYLCASSLVGTGDYEQYFGPGTRLTVT.

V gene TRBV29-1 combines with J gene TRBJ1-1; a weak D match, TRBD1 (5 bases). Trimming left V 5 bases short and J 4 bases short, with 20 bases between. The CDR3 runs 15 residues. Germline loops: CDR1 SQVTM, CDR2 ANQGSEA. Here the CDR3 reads CSVRPPGILGTEAFF. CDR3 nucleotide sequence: TGCAGCGTTCGTCCTCCAGGGATATTGGGCACTGAAGCTTTCTTT.

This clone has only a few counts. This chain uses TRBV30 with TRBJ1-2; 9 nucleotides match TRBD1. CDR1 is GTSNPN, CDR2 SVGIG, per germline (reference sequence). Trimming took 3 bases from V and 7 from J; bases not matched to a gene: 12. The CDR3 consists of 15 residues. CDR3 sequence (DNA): TGTGCCTGGAGCGAAAGGAGGGGGACAGGGACTGGCTACACCTTC. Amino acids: CAWSERRGTGTGYTF.

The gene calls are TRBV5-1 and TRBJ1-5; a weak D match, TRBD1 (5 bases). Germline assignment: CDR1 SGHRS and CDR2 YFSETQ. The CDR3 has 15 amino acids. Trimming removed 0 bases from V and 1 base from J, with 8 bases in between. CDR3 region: CASSLGTSSNQPQHF. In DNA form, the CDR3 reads TGCGCCAGCAGCTTGGGGACATCAAGCAATCAGCCCCAGCATTTT.

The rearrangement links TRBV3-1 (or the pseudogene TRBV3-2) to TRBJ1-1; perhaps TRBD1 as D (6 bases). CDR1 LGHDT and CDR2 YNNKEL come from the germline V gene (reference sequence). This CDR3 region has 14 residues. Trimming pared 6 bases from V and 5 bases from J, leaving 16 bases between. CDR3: CASRQTAQGTEAFF. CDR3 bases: TGTGCCAGCAGGCAAACCGCCCAGGGGACTGAAGCTTTCTTT.

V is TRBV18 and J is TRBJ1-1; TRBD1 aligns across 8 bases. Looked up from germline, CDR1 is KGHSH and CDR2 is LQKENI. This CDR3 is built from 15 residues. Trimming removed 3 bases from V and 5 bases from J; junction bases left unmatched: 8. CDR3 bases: TGTGCCAGCTCACCGAGACAGGGGTTGGTGACTGAAGCTTTCTTT. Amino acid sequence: CASSPRQGLVTEAFF.

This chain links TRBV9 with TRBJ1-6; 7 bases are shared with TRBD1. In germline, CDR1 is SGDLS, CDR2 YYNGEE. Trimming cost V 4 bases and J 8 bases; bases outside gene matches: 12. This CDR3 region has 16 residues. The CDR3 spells CASSPQGGSIYSPLHF. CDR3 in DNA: TGTGCCAGCAGCCCCCAGGGGGGTTCTATTTATTCACCCCTCCACTTT.

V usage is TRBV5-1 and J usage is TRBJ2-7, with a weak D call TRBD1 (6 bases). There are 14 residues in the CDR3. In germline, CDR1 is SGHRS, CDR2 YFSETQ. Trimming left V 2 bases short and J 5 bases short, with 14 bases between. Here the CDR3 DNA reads TGCGCCAGCAGCTTTGGCCAGGGGACGAACGAGCAGTACTTC. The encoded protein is CASSFGQGTNEQYF.

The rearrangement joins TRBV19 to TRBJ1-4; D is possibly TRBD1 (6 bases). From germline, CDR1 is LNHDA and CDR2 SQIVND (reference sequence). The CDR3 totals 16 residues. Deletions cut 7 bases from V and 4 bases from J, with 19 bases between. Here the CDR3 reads CASKGTRPSFNEKLFF. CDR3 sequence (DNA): TGTGCCAGTAAAGGGACACGTCCTTCATTTAATGAAAAACTGTTTTTT.

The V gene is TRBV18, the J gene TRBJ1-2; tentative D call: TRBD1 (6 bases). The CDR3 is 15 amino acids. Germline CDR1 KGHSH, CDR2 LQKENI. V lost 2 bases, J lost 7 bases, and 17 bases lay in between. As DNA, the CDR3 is TGTGCCAGCTCACCAGGGGGGGCGCGGATCGTTGGCTACACCTTC. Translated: CASSPGGARIVGYTF.

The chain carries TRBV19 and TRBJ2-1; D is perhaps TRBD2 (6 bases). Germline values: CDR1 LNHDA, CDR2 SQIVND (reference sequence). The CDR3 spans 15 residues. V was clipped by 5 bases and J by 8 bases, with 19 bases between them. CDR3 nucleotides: TGTGCCAGTAGTTCTCTAGCGTTAGGGGTCGATGAGCAGTTCTTC. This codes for CASSSLALGVDEQFF. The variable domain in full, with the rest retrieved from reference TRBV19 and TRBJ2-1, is DGGITQSPKYLFRKEGQNVTLSCEQNLNHDAMYWYRQDPGQGLRLIYYSQIVNDFQKGDIAEGYSVSREKKESFPLTVTSAQKNPTAFYLCASSSLALGVDEQFFGPGTRLTVL.

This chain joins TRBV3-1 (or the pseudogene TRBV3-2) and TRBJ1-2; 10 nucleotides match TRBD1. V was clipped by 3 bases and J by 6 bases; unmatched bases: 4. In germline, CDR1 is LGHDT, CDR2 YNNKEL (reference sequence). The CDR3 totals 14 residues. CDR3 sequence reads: CASSQMTGGDGYTF. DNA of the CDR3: TGTGCCAGCAGCCAGATGACAGGGGGCGATGGCTACACCTTC.

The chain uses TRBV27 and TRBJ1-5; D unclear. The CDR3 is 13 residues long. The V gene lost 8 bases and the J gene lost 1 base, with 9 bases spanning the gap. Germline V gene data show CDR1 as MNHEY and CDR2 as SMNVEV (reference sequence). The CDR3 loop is CASARSSNQPQHF. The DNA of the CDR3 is TGTGCCAGCGCCAGATCCAGCAATCAGCCCCAGCATTTT.

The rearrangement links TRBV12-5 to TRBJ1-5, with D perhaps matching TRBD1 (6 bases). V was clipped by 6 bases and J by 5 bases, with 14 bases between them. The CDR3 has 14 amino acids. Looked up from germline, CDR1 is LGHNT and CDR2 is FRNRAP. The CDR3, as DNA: TGTGCTAGTGGGCGACAGGATCTACATCAGCCCCAGCATTTT. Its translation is CASGRQDLHQPQHF.

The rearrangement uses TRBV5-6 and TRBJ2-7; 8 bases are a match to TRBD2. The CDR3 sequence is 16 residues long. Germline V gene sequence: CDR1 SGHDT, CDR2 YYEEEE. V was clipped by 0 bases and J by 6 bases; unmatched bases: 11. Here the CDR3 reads CASSLARGREGFEQYF. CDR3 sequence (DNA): TGTGCCAGCAGCTTGGCCCGAGGTCGGGAGGGCTTCGAGCAGTACTTC.

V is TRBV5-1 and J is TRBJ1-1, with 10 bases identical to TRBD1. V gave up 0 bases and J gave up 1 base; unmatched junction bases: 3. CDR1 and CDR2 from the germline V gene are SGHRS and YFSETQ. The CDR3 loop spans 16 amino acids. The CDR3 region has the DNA TGCGCCAGCAGCTTGGGACAGGGGGCGCAGAACACTGAAGCTTTCTTT. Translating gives CASSLGQGAQNTEAFF.

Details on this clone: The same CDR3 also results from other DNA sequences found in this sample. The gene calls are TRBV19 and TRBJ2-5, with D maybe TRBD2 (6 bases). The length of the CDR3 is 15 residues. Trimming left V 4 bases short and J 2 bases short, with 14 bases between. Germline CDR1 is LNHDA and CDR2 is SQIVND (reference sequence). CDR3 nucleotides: TGTGCCAGTAGTAGGGGCGGGGACCCTCAAGAGACCCAGTACTTC. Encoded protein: CASSRGGDPQETQYF.

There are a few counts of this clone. The CDR3 nucleotides are TGTGCCAGCAGCTCTAGCGGGAGCACAGATACGCAGTATTTT. Encoded protein: CASSSSGSTDTQYF. This chain uses TRBV6-4 with TRBJ2-3; 8 bases match TRBD2. Germline loops: CDR1 MRHNA, CDR2 SNTAGT. The CDR3 totals 14 residues. V lost 6 bases and J lost 0; bases outside the gene matches: 2.